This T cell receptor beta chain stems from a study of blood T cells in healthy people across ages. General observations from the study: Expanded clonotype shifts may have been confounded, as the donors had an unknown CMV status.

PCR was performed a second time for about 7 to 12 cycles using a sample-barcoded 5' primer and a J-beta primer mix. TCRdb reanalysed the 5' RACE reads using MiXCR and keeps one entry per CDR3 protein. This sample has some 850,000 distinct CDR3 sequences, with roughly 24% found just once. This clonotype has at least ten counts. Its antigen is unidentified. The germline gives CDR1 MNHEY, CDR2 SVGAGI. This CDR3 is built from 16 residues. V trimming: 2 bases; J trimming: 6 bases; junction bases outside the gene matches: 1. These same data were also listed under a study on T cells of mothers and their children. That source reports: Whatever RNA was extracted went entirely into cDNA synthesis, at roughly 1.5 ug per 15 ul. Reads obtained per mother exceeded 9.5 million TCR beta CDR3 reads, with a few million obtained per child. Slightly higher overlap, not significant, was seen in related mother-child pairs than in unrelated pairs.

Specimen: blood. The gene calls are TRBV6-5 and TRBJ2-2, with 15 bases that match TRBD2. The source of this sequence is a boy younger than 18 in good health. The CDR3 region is CASSYGTSGGSGELFF. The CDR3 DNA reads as TGTGCCAGCAGTTACGGGACTAGCGGGGGGTCCGGGGAGCTGTTTTTT.